This T cell receptor (beta chain) was documented in a study of blood T cell repertoires in COVID-19. The overall study: Collection of acute and convalescent COVID-19 samples took place in the United States, Italy and Spain. PBMCs, B-cell-depleted T cells, or T cells provided the cDNA or gDNA that made up the material.

The germline V gene has CDR1 MGHDK and CDR2 SYGVNS. The CDR3 has 17 residues. V shed 2 bases and J shed 3 bases, with 16 bases lying between them. Followed longitudinally, the Seattle patients had been enrolled during active infection. Measured with immunoSEQ multiplex PCR; TCRdb has only the in-frame clones, and not every one. Of about 82,000 clones listed, around 82% are singletons. This TCR came from a man between 60 and 70 years old with COVID-19, enrolled during active disease. V and J are TRBV25-1 and TRBJ2-2; TRBD2 might be the D (5 bases). The sequenced material came from peripheral blood. The CDR3 region has the DNA TGTGCCAGCAGTGAACTAGGAGGCCGTGGGGACACCGGGGAGCTGTTTTTT. This encodes CASSELGGRGDTGELFF.